The 16 T cell receptor beta chains in this list originate from one sample, sequenced in a study of T-cell reconstitution after alpha-beta-depleted transplantation in children. A TCRbeta library incorporating unique molecular identifiers was prepared. TCRdb re-analysed the PCR reads in MiXCR, keeping a single row per CDR3 protein. The data show some 220,000 distinct CDR3 sequences, roughly 10% seen once. The source material was PBMCs from the stem cell graft donor, sampled from the stem cell graft. The origin of the receptors is a human donor who donated a stem cell graft to a child with acute lymphoblastic leukemia.

This clonotype was found a few times. This sequence joins TRBV6-5 and TRBJ1-6, with a weak D call TRBD1 (5 bases). Per the germline V gene, CDR1 is MNHEY and CDR2 is SVGAGI. CDR3 length: 11 residues. Trimming cost V 2 bases and J 12 bases, with 5 bases left between them. CDR3 nucleotide sequence: TGTGCCAGCAGTTACGGGGGACCCCTCCACTTT. As protein: CASSYGGPLHF.

Turning to this clonotype: A read error is likely, as this CDR3 ends without the conserved phenylalanine or tryptophan. The chain recombines TRBV6-2 or TRBV6-3 with TRBJ1-2, with D tentatively TRBD1 (5 bases). Trimming pared 4 bases from V and 2 bases from J, leaving 8 bases between. The CDR3 is made up of 13 amino acids. Germline V gene sequence: CDR1 MNHEY, CDR2 SVGEGT. Here the CDR3 DNA reads TGTGCCAGCAGTTTCGACAGCAACTATGGCTACACCTAC. Translating it yields CASSFDSNYGYTY.

This clonotype was picked up many times. This sequence joins TRBV7-8 and TRBJ2-5; 12 nucleotides align to TRBD2. V shed 1 base, J shed 2 bases, and the junction held 5 bases outside the gene matches. The CDR3 is 17 amino acids. The V gene's germline CDR1 is SGHVS and CDR2 FQNEAQ. The CDR3 loop is CASSLDGLAGTQETQYF. CDR3 in DNA: TGTGCCAGCAGCTTAGACGGACTAGCGGGGACACAAGAGACCCAGTACTTC.

V usage is TRBV6-1 and J usage is TRBJ1-1; no firm D call. Per germline, CDR1 MNHNS and CDR2 SASEGT. Trimming stripped 5 bases from V and 4 bases from J, with 5 bases between. The CDR3 sequence is 11 residues long. The CDR3 is CASSRTTEAFF. The CDR3 DNA sequence: TGTGCCAGCAGTCGGACCACTGAAGCTTTCTTT.

This clonotype has at least ten counts. The chain combines TRBV5-1 with TRBJ2-5, with TRBD2 matching over 13 bases. With 0 bases clipped from V and 4 bases from J, the junction kept 12 bases outside the gene matches. The CDR3 spans 19 residues. Looked up from germline, CDR1 is SGHRS and CDR2 is YFSETQ. The CDR3 sequence: CASSLGLAGGAARRETQYF. The CDR3, as DNA: TGCGCCAGCAGCTTGGGACTAGCGGGGGGTGCGGCCCGAAGAGAGACCCAGTACTTC.

The table lists this clonotype with many counts. This chain uses TRBV12-3 or TRBV12-4 with TRBJ1-1; D is undetermined. The CDR3 spans 13 residues. V was trimmed by 6 bases and J by 1 base, leaving 9 bases between them. CDR3 region: CASRATENTEAFF. CDR3 in DNA: TGTGCCAGCAGGGCTACAGAGAACACTGAAGCTTTCTTT.

This clonotype was observed a few times. This rearrangement joins TRBV7-2 to TRBJ2-5, with TRBD1 identical over 8 bases. In germline, CDR1 is SGHTA, CDR2 FQGNSA. The CDR3 runs to 16 residues. J was trimmed by 7 bases and V by 4 bases; bases with no gene match: 14. As DNA, the CDR3 is TGTGCCAGCAGCTCCCGAACCGGGACAGGACATAGGACCCAGTACTTC. It codes for CASSSRTGTGHRTQYF.

The genes are TRBV13 and TRBJ2-7; D unclear. In germline, CDR1 is PRHDT, CDR2 FYEKMQ (reference sequence). With 5 bases removed from V and 3 bases from J, the gap between germline ends came to 17 bases. This CDR3 has 15 amino acids. CDR3 sequence: CASSRRSVGNYEQYF. As DNA, the CDR3 is TGTGCCAGCAGCAGAAGGAGTGTAGGGAACTACGAGCAGTACTTC.

There are many counts of this clonotype. V and J are TRBV29-1 and TRBJ2-7; D may be TRBD2 (6 bases). This CDR3 contains 13 residues. In germline, CDR1 is SQVTM, CDR2 ANQGSEA. V was cut by 5 bases and J by 7 bases, with 18 bases left in between. CDR3 loop: CSVQELARGEQYF. CDR3 sequence (DNA): TGCAGCGTTCAGGAACTAGCTCGCGGGGAGCAGTACTTC.

This clonotype appeared many times. The rearrangement links TRBV5-1 to TRBJ2-2; D unclear. V was shortened by 0 bases and J by 5 bases, with 8 bases between the two germline ends. CDR3 length equals 14 residues. Germline V lookup: CDR1 SGHRS, CDR2 YFSETQ. The CDR3 DNA is TGCGCCAGCAGCTTGGATCAGTCTACCGGGGAGCTGTTTTTT. This gives the protein CASSLDQSTGELFF.

This sequence joins TRBV2 and TRBJ1-1; D unclear. The CDR3 is 14 amino acids. Germline V gene sequence: CDR1 SNHLY, CDR2 FYNNEI. Trimming stripped 0 bases from V and 5 bases from J, with 10 bases between. In nucleotides, the CDR3 is TGTGCCAGCAGTGAAGCCCATCGGTGGACTGAAGCTTTCTTT. Protein: CASSEAHRWTEAFF.

Many counts were recorded for this clonotype. The CDR3: CASKGGGDTEAFF. The DNA of the CDR3 is TGTGCCAGCAAAGGCGGGGGGGACACTGAAGCTTTCTTT. The chain couples TRBV11-2 to TRBJ1-1, with a tentative D call TRBD1 (5 bases). The CDR3 sequence is 13 residues long. V was pared by 7 bases and J by 3 bases, with 12 bases between. CDR1 SGHAT and CDR2 FQNNGV come from the germline V gene.

This clonotype came up a few times. The V and J genes are TRBV4-1 and TRBJ2-7; D is uncertain. The CDR3 length is 14 residues. The V gene's germline CDR1 is MGHRA and CDR2 YSYEKL. V lost 1 base and J 5 bases, leaving 12 bases between the germline ends. DNA for the CDR3: TGCGCCAGCAGCCAAGTTGGGGTAGCCGACGAGCAGTACTTC. It codes for CASSQVGVADEQYF.

V and J are TRBV20-1 and TRBJ2-1; 9 bases are a match to TRBD1. In germline, CDR1 is DFQATT, CDR2 SNEGSKA (reference sequence). This CDR3 region has 14 residues. Unmatched junction bases numbered 10, after V lost 6 bases and J lost 7 bases. The CDR3 DNA reads as TGCAGTGCCCTATCGGGACAGGGTGATAATGAGCAGTTCTTC. Its translation: CSALSGQGDNEQFF.

This clonotype appeared many times. Here the CDR3 DNA reads TGTGCCAGCAGCGCTGGACATTGGAGCAATCAGCCCCAGCATTTT. This sequence encodes CASSAGHWSNQPQHF. V is TRBV6-4 and J is TRBJ1-5, with D possibly being TRBD1 (5 bases). The CDR3 contains 15 residues. Trimming removed 6 bases at V and 1 base at J, with 13 bases between. Germline assignment: CDR1 MRHNA and CDR2 SNTAGT.

This clonotype was found many times. A read error may produce the germline difference seen at one junction end. V gene TRBV5-1 combines with J gene TRBJ1-3; TRBD1 is a possible D gene (5 bases). Germline V CDR1 and CDR2: SGHRS, YFSETQ. CDR3 length: 16 amino acids. The CDR3: CASTLGTPSSGNTIYF. The CDR3 region has the DNA TGCGCCAGCACCTTGGGGACGCCGAGCTCTGGAAACACCATATATTTT.